This T cell receptor beta chain appears in the sequencing data of a study of shared clonotypes between healthy human individuals. Repertoires were generated with immunoSEQ multiplex PCR, while TCRdb's copy carries only in-frame clones and drops some. Of around 2.5 million clones listed, approximately 93% were seen once; the top ten hold about 0.34%. V lost 3 bases, J lost 3 bases, and 6 bases stayed unmatched. The germline V gene encodes CDR1 SGHTA and CDR2 FQGNSA. The CDR3 is 16 amino acids. The V gene is TRBV7-2, the J gene TRBJ2-7; the match to TRBD2 covers 12 bases. The receptor was derived from a man younger than 30 in good health. Some clones in this sample may be carry-over from other donors' samples. Material for sequencing was naive CD4+ T cells from PBMCs. Subset indicated: CD45RA+ positively selected. CDR3 sequence reads: CASSFRASGRGYEQYF. The CDR3 DNA reads as TGTGCCAGCAGCTTCCGGGCTAGCGGGAGGGGCTACGAGCAGTACTTC. The whole variable domain, remainder taken from reference TRBV7-2 and TRBJ2-7, is GAGVSQSPSNKVTEKGKDVELRCDPISGHTALYWYRQSLGQGLEFLIYFQGNSAPDKSGLPSDRFSAERTGGSVSTLTIQRTQQEDSAVYLCASSFRASGRGYEQYFGPGTRLTVT.